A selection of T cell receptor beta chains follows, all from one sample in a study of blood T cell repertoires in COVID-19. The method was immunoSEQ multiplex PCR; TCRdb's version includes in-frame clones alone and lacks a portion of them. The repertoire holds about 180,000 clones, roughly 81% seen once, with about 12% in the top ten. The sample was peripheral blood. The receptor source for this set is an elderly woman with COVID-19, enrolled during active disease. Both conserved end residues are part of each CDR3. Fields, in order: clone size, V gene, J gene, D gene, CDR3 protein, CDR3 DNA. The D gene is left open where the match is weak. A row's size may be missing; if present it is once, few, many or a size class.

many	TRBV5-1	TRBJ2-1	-	CASSLASQGVMFF	TGCGCCAGCAGCTTGGCGTCACAGGGAGTTATGTTCTTC
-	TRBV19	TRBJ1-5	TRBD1	CASSIGQGINQPQHF	TGTGCCAGTAGTATCGGACAGGGGATCAATCAGCCCCAGCATTTT
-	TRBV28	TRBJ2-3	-	CASRYGIVTDTQYF	TGTGCCAGCAGATACGGGATCGTCACAGATACGCAGTATTTT
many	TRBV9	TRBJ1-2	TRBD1	CASSKTGAWGYTF	TGTGCCAGCAGCAAAACAGGGGCCTGGGGCTACACCTTC
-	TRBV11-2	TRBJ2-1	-	CASSFEGGRRTNEQFF	TGTGCCAGCAGCTTCGAGGGGGGGCGGCGTACAAATGAGCAGTTCTTC
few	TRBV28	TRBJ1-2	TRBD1	CASPSGTGFWPNYGYTF	TGTGCCAGCCCCTCCGGGACAGGGTTTTGGCCTAACTATGGCTACACCTTC
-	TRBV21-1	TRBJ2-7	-	CASSNKDRSGHEQYF	TGTGCCAGCAGCAACAAGGACAGGAGTGGGCACGAGCAGTACTTC
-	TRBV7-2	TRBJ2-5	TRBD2	CASSVLAGVETQYF	TGTGCCAGCAGTGTACTAGCGGGGGTTGAGACCCAGTACTTC
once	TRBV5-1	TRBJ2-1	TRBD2	CASSLVAGAFNSHEQFF	TGCGCCAGCAGCTTGGTAGCGGGAGCCTTTAACTCCCATGAGCAGTTCTTC
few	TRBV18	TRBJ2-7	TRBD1	CASSAGTGGYEQYF	TGTGCCAGCTCAGCCGGGACAGGGGGCTACGAGCAGTACTTC
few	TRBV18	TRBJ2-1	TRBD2	CASSMGLAGANEQFF	TGTGCCAGCTCAATGGGACTAGCGGGGGCCAATGAGCAGTTCTTC
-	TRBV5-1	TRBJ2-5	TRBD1	CASSFRDRGGETQYF	TGCGCCAGCAGCTTCCGGGACAGGGGAGGGGAGACCCAGTACTTC
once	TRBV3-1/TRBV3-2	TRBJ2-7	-	CASSKGLNYEQYF	TGTGCCAGCAGCAAGGGACTGAACTACGAGCAGTACTTC
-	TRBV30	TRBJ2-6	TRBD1	CAWRGVRGRWGANVLTF	TGTGCCTGGAGAGGGGTCAGGGGGCGGTGGGGGGCCAACGTCCTGACTTTC
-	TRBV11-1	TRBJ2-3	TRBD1	CASSAWDRELADTQYF	TGTGCCAGCAGCGCCTGGGACAGGGAGTTGGCAGATACGCAGTATTTT
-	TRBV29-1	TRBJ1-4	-	CSVGQGEKLFF	TGCAGCGTTGGTCAGGGTGAAAAACTGTTTTTT
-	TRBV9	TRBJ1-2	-	CASSGAYVQDGYYGYTF	TGTGCCAGCAGCGGCGCATATGTACAGGACGGCTACTATGGCTACACCTTC
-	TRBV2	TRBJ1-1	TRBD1	CASTRQGADTEAFF	TGTGCCAGCACTAGACAGGGGGCTGACACTGAAGCTTTCTTT
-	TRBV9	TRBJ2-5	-	CASSVDQTPQETQYF	TGTGCCAGCAGCGTAGATCAGACACCTCAAGAGACCCAGTACTTC
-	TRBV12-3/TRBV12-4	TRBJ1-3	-	CASDRSGNTIYF	TGTGCCAGTGACAGGTCCGGAAACACCATATATTTT
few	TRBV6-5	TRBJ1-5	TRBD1	CASRPGQVNQPQHF	TGTGCCAGCAGACCAGGACAGGTCAATCAGCCCCAGCATTTT
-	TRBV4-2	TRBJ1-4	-	CASSQEEQKGWEKLFF	TGTGCCAGCAGCCAAGAGGAACAGAAGGGGTGGGAAAAACTGTTTTTT
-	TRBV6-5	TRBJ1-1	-	CASSYDRVMNTEAFF	TGTGCCAGCAGTTACGACCGGGTCATGAACACTGAAGCTTTCTTT
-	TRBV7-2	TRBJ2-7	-	CASSRILGGSYEQYF	TGTGCCAGCAGCCGGATTCTCGGGGGCTCCTACGAGCAGTACTTC
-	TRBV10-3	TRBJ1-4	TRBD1	CAISDPGQVHEKLFF	TGTGCCATCAGTGACCCGGGACAGGTCCATGAAAAACTGTTTTTT
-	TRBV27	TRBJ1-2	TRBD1	CASASYTGGYGYTF	TGTGCCAGCGCGAGCTATACAGGGGGTTATGGCTACACCTTC
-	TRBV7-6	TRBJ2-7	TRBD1	CASSLDDRAYEQYF	TGTGCCAGCAGCTTGGATGACAGGGCCTACGAGCAGTACTTC
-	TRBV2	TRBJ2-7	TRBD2	CASRKTSAEQYF	TGTGCCAGCAGGAAAACTAGCGCAGAGCAGTACTTC
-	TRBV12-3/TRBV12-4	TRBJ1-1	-	CASSSGPEAFF	TGTGCCAGCAGCTCAGGGCCCGAAGCTTTCTTT
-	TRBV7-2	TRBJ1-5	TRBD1	CASSLGDRGNQPQHF	TGTGCCAGCAGCTTAGGGGACAGGGGCAATCAGCCCCAGCATTTT
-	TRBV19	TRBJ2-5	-	CASSNAANQETQYF	TGTGCCAGTAGCAATGCAGCGAACCAAGAGACCCAGTACTTC
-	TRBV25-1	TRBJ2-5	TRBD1	CASSEVDRQETQYF	TGTGCCAGCAGTGAAGTGGACAGGCAAGAGACCCAGTACTTC
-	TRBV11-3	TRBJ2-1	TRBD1	CASSLGTGGLADNEQFF	TGTGCCAGCAGCTTGGGGACAGGGGGCTTGGCTGACAATGAGCAGTTCTTC
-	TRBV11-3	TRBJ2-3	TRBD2	CASSLDPLLAGGPWADTQYF	TGTGCCAGCAGCTTAGACCCCCTTCTAGCGGGAGGGCCGTGGGCAGATACGCAGTATTTT
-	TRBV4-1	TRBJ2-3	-	CASSLYSVTDTQYF	TGCGCCAGCAGCCTATATAGCGTCACAGATACGCAGTATTTT
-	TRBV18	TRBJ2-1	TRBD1	CASSPPGQGARNEQFF	TGTGCCAGCTCACCGCCGGGACAGGGGGCGAGGAATGAGCAGTTCTTC
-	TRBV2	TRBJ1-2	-	CASIPDTTNYGYTF	TGTGCCAGCATTCCGGACACCACTAACTATGGCTACACCTTC
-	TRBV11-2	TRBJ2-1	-	CASSSGRTNRDNEQFF	TGTGCCAGCAGCAGCGGACGGACCAATCGAGACAATGAGCAGTTCTTC
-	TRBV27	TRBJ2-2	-	CASSFREYSTGELFF	TGTGCCAGCAGTTTCCGGGAGTATAGCACCGGGGAGCTGTTTTTT
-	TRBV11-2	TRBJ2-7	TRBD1	CASSLAGQVENEQYF	TGTGCCAGCAGCTTAGCTGGACAGGTGGAAAACGAGCAGTACTTC
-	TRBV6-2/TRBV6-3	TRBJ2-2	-	CASSYESRSTGELFF	TGTGCCAGCAGTTACGAGTCCAGGTCCACCGGGGAGCTGTTTTTT
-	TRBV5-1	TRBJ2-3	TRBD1	CASSFDRGSTDTQYF	TGCGCCAGCAGCTTCGACAGGGGTAGCACAGATACGCAGTATTTT
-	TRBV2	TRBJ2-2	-	CASSEGTLRAGELFF	TGTGCCAGCAGTGAGGGGACATTAAGGGCCGGGGAGCTGTTTTTT
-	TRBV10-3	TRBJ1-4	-	CAISDVGASREKLFF	TGTGCCATCAGTGATGTAGGGGCATCACGTGAAAAACTGTTTTTT
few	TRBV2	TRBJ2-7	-	CASSPPGQVTHEQYF	TGTGCCAGCAGTCCTCCGGGACAAGTAACCCACGAGCAGTACTTC
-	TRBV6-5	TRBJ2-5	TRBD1	CASTPLDRGQETQYF	TGTGCCAGCACTCCCTTGGACAGGGGGCAGGAGACCCAGTACTTC
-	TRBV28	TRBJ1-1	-	CASSLRTPRTEAFF	TGTGCCAGCAGTTTGAGAACCCCCCGCACTGAAGCTTTCTTT
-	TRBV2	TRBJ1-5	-	CASSENRASNQPQHF	TGTGCCAGCAGTGAAAACAGGGCGAGCAATCAGCCCCAGCATTTT
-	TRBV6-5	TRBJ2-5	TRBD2	CASSRGVGETQYF	TGTGCCAGCAGTCGGGGGGTAGGCGAGACCCAGTACTTC
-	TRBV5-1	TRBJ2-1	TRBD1	CASSLYQGALYNEQFF	TGCGCCAGCAGCTTGTATCAGGGGGCTTTGTACAATGAGCAGTTCTTC